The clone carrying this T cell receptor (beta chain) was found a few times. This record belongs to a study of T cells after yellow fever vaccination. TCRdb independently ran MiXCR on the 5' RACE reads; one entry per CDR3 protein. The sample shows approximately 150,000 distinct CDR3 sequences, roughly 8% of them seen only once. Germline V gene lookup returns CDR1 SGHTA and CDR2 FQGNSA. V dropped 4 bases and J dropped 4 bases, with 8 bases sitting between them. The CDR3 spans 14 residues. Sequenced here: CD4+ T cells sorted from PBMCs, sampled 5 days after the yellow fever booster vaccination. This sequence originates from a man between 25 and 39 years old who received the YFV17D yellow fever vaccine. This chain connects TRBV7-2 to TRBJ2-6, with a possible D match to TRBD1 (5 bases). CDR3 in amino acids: CASSYTGGANVLTF. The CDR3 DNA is TGTGCCAGCAGCTATACAGGAGGGGCCAACGTCCTGACTTTC.